These 8 T cell receptor beta chains share one sample of origin, sequenced in a study of control samples from healthy donors and cancer patients. Sequenced by immunoSEQ multiplex PCR; TCRdb stores in-frame clones only, minus some. The table lists around 95,000 clones, roughly 87% of them singletons. Specimen: blood. The receptors derive from a woman in her forties or fifties in good health.

V usage is TRBV6-6 and J usage is TRBJ2-2, with 8 positions matching TRBD2. Germline CDR1 and CDR2: MNHNY and SVGAGI (reference sequence). The junction had 4 bases not matched to a gene; V was cut back by 6 bases and J by 4 bases. There are 14 residues in the CDR3. The CDR3 bases are TGTGCCAGCAGCAATAGCGGGATCACCGGGGAGCTGTTTTTT. It specifies CASSNSGITGELFF.

J is TRBJ2-1 and V is TRBV5-1; 10 bases align to TRBD2. V gave up 1 base and J gave up 6 bases; unmatched junction bases: 4. The CDR3 is 15 amino acids. Per germline, CDR1 SGHRS and CDR2 YFSETQ. CDR3 protein: CASSLSGRATNEQFF. CDR3 sequence (DNA): TGCGCCAGCAGCTTGAGCGGGAGGGCTACCAATGAGCAGTTCTTC.

The chain is built from TRBV27 and TRBJ2-2, with D hard to call. CDR3 length equals 17 residues. The germline V gene has CDR1 MNHEY and CDR2 SMNVEV (reference sequence). The V and J ends lost 6 bases and 6 bases respectively, with 23 bases between them. The CDR3 DNA reads as TGTGCCAGCAGGGAACAAGGCAGAAAGGGTGTGGCCGGGGAGCTGTTTTTT. Residues: CASREQGRKGVAGELFF.

The chain has TRBV5-6 and TRBJ2-7; 11 nucleotides match TRBD1. The germline V gene encodes CDR1 SGHDT and CDR2 YYEEEE. The CDR3 contains 16 residues. V trimming: 6 bases; J trimming: 3 bases; junction bases outside the gene matches: 11. The CDR3 loop is CASNWIGQGAVYEQYF. In DNA form, the CDR3 reads TGTGCCAGCAATTGGATCGGACAGGGGGCCGTCTACGAGCAGTACTTC.

V is TRBV12-5 and J is TRBJ1-1; no firm D call. The CDR3 runs to 15 residues. The germline V gene has CDR1 LGHNT and CDR2 FRNRAP. The V end lost 4 bases, the J end lost 0 bases, and 12 bases lay between the germline ends. The CDR3 protein is CASGWSAGMNTEAFF. CDR3 bases: TGTGCTAGTGGTTGGTCAGCCGGCATGAACACTGAAGCTTTCTTT.

The CDR3 nucleotides are TGTGCCCAAGGGGCTGGAAACACCATATATTTT. Amino acid sequence: CAQGAGNTIYF. V and J are TRBV24-1 and TRBJ1-3, with D possibly TRBD1 on 5 matching bases. Trimming took 12 bases from V and 2 from J, leaving 7 bases between them. CDR1 is KGHDR, CDR2 SFDVKD, per germline. The CDR3 runs 11 residues.

On this clone: Other DNA sequences within the sample encode an identical CDR3. The rearrangement joins TRBV20-1 to TRBJ2-5; no clear D. Trimming shortened V by 5 bases and J by 4 bases, and 5 bases separated the two germline ends. This CDR3 region has 10 residues. Germline V gives CDR1 DFQATT, CDR2 SNEGSKA (reference sequence). The CDR3 loop reads CSALGETQYF. The CDR3 DNA reads as TGCAGTGCTCTGGGAGAGACCCAGTACTTC.

The chain is built from TRBV5-6 and TRBJ1-1, with 7 bases fitting TRBD1. V lost 4 bases to trimming and J lost 0 bases; unmatched junction nucleotides: 6. The CDR3 has 15 amino acids. Germline V gene data show CDR1 as SGHDT and CDR2 as YYEEEE. The CDR3 loop is CASSPRGQMNTEAFF. The CDR3 region has the DNA TGTGCCAGCAGCCCCCGGGGACAGATGAACACTGAAGCTTTCTTT.